Below, one TCR beta chain is given with its context. The antigen is unknown. These data are taken from a study of cytomegalovirus exposure and HLA in healthy donors. Primers included in the PCR were 60 Vbeta and 13 Jbeta primers. TCRdb keeps only in-frame clones here, not all; method: immunoSEQ multiplex PCR. Counted here are some 140,000 clones, 74% occurring once; the ten biggest clones make up 2.1%. Study outcomes and limitations: Whilst most TCR sequences proved rare, a subset of public TCRs occurred across many donors.

Trimming pared 7 bases from V and 3 bases from J, leaving 15 bases between. Per germline, CDR1 SQVTM and CDR2 ANQGSEA. The length of the CDR3 is 13 residues. The sample consisted of PBMCs. This clonotype was obtained from a young man in good health and CMV-seronegative. The rearrangement joins TRBV29-1 to TRBJ1-1, with D uncertain. This CDR3 reads CSARRGMDTEAFF. CDR3 DNA: TGCAGCGCCCGCCGAGGGATGGACACTGAAGCTTTCTTT. Supplemented by reference TRBV29-1 and TRBJ1-1, the full variable domain reads SAVISQKPSRDICQRGTSLTIQCQVDSQVTMMFWYRQQPGQSLTLIATANQGSEATYESGFVIDKFPISRPNLTFSTLTVSNMSPEDSSIYLCSARRGMDTEAFFGQGTRLTVV.